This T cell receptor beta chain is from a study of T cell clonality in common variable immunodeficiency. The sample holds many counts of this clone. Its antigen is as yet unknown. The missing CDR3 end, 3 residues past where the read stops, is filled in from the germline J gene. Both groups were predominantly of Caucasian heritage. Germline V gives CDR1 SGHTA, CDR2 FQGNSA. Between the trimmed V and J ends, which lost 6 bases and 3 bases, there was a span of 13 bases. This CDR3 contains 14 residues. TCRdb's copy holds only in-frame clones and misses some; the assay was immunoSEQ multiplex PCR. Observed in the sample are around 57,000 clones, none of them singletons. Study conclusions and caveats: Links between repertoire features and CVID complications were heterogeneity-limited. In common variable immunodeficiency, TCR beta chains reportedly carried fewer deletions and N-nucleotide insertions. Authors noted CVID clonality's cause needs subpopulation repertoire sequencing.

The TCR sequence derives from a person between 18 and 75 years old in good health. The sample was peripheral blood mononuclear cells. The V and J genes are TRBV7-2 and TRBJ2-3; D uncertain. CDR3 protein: CASREVGLTDTQYF. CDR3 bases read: TGTGCCAGCAGAGAAGTGGGCCTAACAGATACG.